A selection of T cell receptor beta chains follows, all from one sample in a study of CD8 T cells in ankylosing spondylitis. Using its own MiXCR run on the 5' RACE reads, TCRdb lists one record per CDR3 protein. The table shows a few hundred thousand distinct CDR3 sequences, with 17% occurring only once. The sequenced sample consisted of blood, either unsorted or a sorted T cell fraction (not recorded which). The receptors stem from a male donor with ankylosing spondylitis. Each CDR3 is given with its conserved first and last residue. The order of the fields is V gene, J gene, D gene, clone size, CDR3 protein, CDR3 DNA. A D gene is named only where the DNA matches it firmly. Only part of the rows carry a size: once, few, many, or a class if the clone is expanded.

TRBV5-1	TRBJ2-7	.	few	CASSVGQFHRPYEQYF	TGCGCCAGCAGCGTAGGACAGTTCCATCGTCCCTACGAGCAGTACTTC
TRBV4-2	TRBJ2-1	TRBD2	.	CASSQEPGLGRGEQFF	TGTGCCAGCAGCCAAGAACCGGGACTAGGTCGTGGTGAGCAGTTCTTC
TRBV5-1	TRBJ1-1	.	many	CASSFNSGNTEAFF	TGCGCCAGCAGCTTTAACTCCGGGAACACTGAAGCTTTCTTT
TRBV7-2	TRBJ1-4	.	.	CASSPRLWEKLFF	TGTGCCAGCAGCCCCCGCCTCTGGGAAAAACTGTTTTTT
TRBV12-3/TRBV12-4	TRBJ2-7	.	few	CASSYYGGEQYF	TGTGCCAGCAGCTACTACGGTGGCGAGCAGTACTTC
TRBV29-1	TRBJ2-5	TRBD2	many	CSPREGETQYF	TGCAGCCCGAGGGAGGGAGAGACCCAGTACTTC
TRBV7-2	TRBJ1-2	TRBD1	few	CASRLSGTASNYGYTF	TGTGCCAGCAGACTTTCCGGGACAGCTTCTAACTATGGCTACACCTTC
TRBV7-3	TRBJ2-2	.	few	CASRPGTGGLNTGELFF	TGTGCCAGCAGACCCGGGACGGGCGGCCTAAACACCGGGGAGCTGTTTTTT
TRBV7-6	TRBJ1-6	TRBD1	.	CASSLARQGRQSPLHF	TGTGCCAGCAGCTTAGCGCGACAGGGACGGCAATCACCCCTCCACTTT
TRBV20-1	TRBJ2-7	TRBD2	.	CSASSASGSYEQYF	TGCAGTGCTAGTAGCGCTAGCGGGAGTTACGAGCAGTACTTC
TRBV28	TRBJ1-1	.	few	CASRGWAMNTEAFF	TGTGCCAGCAGAGGGTGGGCCATGAACACTGAAGCTTTCTTT
TRBV4-1	TRBJ1-5	.	.	CASSHKGGGNQPQHF	TGCGCCAGCAGCCACAAAGGCGGGGGCAATCAGCCCCAGCATTTT
TRBV29-1	TRBJ1-5	TRBD1	.	CSVGGQGVQPQHF	TGCAGCGTTGGTGGACAGGGGGTTCAGCCCCAGCATTTT
TRBV27	TRBJ2-3	TRBD1	.	CASSWDRAQDTQYF	TGTGCCAGCAGCTGGGACAGGGCACAAGATACGCAGTATTTT
TRBV7-2	TRBJ2-3	.	.	CASSSQKRATDTQYF	TGTGCCAGCAGCTCACAGAAGCGGGCCACAGATACGCAGTATTTT
TRBV20-1	TRBJ2-3	.	.	CSASLGSRTDTQYF	TGCAGTGCTAGCCTCGGCAGCCGCACAGATACGCAGTATTTT
TRBV5-1	TRBJ1-1	TRBD1	.	CASSSGTDYSVQEAFF	TGCGCCAGCAGCTCCGGGACAGATTATAGTGTGCAGGAAGCTTTCTTT
TRBV3-1	TRBJ2-1	TRBD2	many	CASSRGLDLSYNEQFF	TGTGCCAGCAGCCGCGGACTAGACCTCTCCTACAATGAGCAGTTCTTC
TRBV5-1	TRBJ2-3	.	.	CASSQAGRPSTDTQYF	TGCGCCAGCAGCCAAGCAGGGCGGCCCAGCACAGATACGCAGTATTTT
TRBV25-1	TRBJ1-1	.	.	CASSEYGNTEAFF	TGTGCCAGCAGTGAATACGGTAACACTGAAGCTTTCTTT
TRBV29-1	TRBJ1-1	.	few	CSVERGGEVAFF	TGCAGCGTTGAAAGGGGGGGCGAGGTCGCTTTCTTT
TRBV20-1	TRBJ1-4	.	.	CSASDRSGGDEKLFF	TGCAGTGCTAGCGATCGGTCCGGGGGCGATGAAAAACTGTTTTTT
TRBV12-3/TRBV12-4	TRBJ2-2	.	.	CASSTSDRAGELFF	TGTGCCAGCAGTACATCGGATCGGGCCGGGGAGCTGTTTTTT
TRBV6-5	TRBJ1-2	.	.	CASSYFGGVNYGYTF	TGTGCCAGCAGTTACTTCGGGGGTGTTAACTATGGCTACACCTTC
TRBV14	TRBJ1-1	.	.	CASSQEGRSTEVFF	TGTGCCAGCAGCCAAGAAGGCCGTTCCACTGAAGTTTTCTTT
TRBV3-1	TRBJ1-4	.	few	CASSRLKGTNEKLFF	TGTGCCAGCAGTCGCCTCAAGGGAACTAATGAAAAACTGTTTTTT
TRBV7-9	TRBJ2-7	.	.	CASSHTSYEQYF	TGTGCCAGCAGCCACACCTCCTACGAGCAGTACTTC
TRBV3-1	TRBJ1-3	.	.	CASSLLGDVNTIYF	TGTGCCAGCAGCCTACTGGGGGACGTAAACACCATATATTTT
TRBV5-1	TRBJ2-1	TRBD2	.	CASSAGTSGGSEQFF	TGCGCCAGCAGCGCCGGGACTAGCGGGGGGAGTGAGCAGTTCTTC
TRBV5-1	TRBJ2-1	.	few	CASSSTSGSNEQFF	TGCGCCAGCAGCTCAACTAGTGGGTCCAATGAGCAGTTCTTC
TRBV11-2	TRBJ2-5	TRBD2	many	CASSSSNLGLAGGETQYF	TGTGCCAGCAGCTCCTCAAATCTGGGACTAGCGGGGGGAGAGACCCAGTACTTC
TRBV24-1	TRBJ1-1	.	many	CATRTGKVHGNTEAFF	TGTGCCACCAGGACAGGAAAGGTTCATGGAAACACTGAAGCTTTCTTT
TRBV12-3/TRBV12-4	TRBJ2-2	.	.	CTSSFSGARASTGELFF	TGTACCAGCAGTTTCTCAGGGGCACGGGCGAGCACCGGGGAGCTGTTTTTT
TRBV6-2/TRBV6-3	TRBJ2-7	TRBD1	.	CASFTGQGRTYEQYF	TGTGCCAGTTTCACGGGACAGGGGCGTACCTACGAGCAGTACTTC
TRBV5-1	TRBJ2-7	.	few	CASSQTWGASYEQYF	TGCGCCAGCAGCCAAACGTGGGGGGCTAGCTACGAGCAGTACTTC
TRBV2	TRBJ1-1	.	.	CASSEAPGATEAFF	TGTGCCAGCAGTGAAGCACCAGGGGCCACTGAAGCTTTCTTT
TRBV5-1	TRBJ2-4	TRBD2	.	CASSPTSGGENIQYF	TGCGCCAGCAGCCCGACTAGCGGGGGGGAAAACATTCAGTACTTC
TRBV9	TRBJ2-3	TRBD1	few	CASSVGLQGAADTQYF	TGTGCCAGCAGCGTAGGTCTACAGGGGGCCGCAGATACGCAGTATTTT
TRBV6-1	TRBJ2-3	.	few	CASSTRLTGSDTQYF	TGTGCCAGCAGTACCCGTCTTACAGGGTCAGATACGCAGTATTTT
TRBV11-2	TRBJ2-5	.	many	CASSLGTRQETQYF	TGTGCCAGCAGCTTAGGGACAAGACAAGAGACCCAGTACTTC
TRBV6-1	TRBJ1-1	TRBD1	few	CASRGTALNTEAFF	TGTGCCAGTCGAGGGACAGCCCTTAACACTGAAGCTTTCTTT
TRBV11-1	TRBJ2-3	TRBD1	.	CASSRTKQGAWGTDTQYF	TGTGCCAGCAGCCGAACCAAACAGGGGGCCTGGGGCACAGATACGCAGTATTTT
TRBV5-1	TRBJ2-3	TRBD1	few	CASSLEAGGAGDTQYF	TGCGCCAGCAGCTTGGAGGCAGGGGGCGCGGGAGATACGCAGTATTTT
TRBV9	TRBJ2-1	TRBD2	few	CASSVGVTSGGPSYNEQFF	TGTGCCAGCAGCGTAGGGGTGACTAGCGGGGGCCCCTCCTACAATGAGCAGTTCTTC
TRBV4-2	TRBJ2-2	.	.	CASSQDSDPTGELFF	TGTGCCAGCAGCCAAGATTCGGACCCCACCGGGGAGCTGTTTTTT
TRBV7-2	TRBJ2-1	.	few	CASSLDGGRYNEQFF	TGTGCCAGCAGCTTAGACGGGGGAAGATACAATGAGCAGTTCTTC
TRBV12-3/TRBV12-4	TRBJ1-1	TRBD1	.	CASRVTGEITEAFF	TGTGCCAGCAGGGTAACAGGGGAGATCACTGAAGCTTTCTTT
TRBV12-3/TRBV12-4	TRBJ2-5	TRBD2	.	CASTWVSGVPPYQETQYF	TGTGCCAGCACCTGGGTTAGCGGGGTTCCCCCGTACCAAGAGACCCAGTACTTC
TRBV7-3	TRBJ2-2	.	few	CASSLTLSSPGELFF	TGTGCCAGCAGCTTAACCCTCTCTAGCCCCGGGGAGCTGTTTTTT
TRBV28	TRBJ2-1	TRBD2	few	CASSSVGTSGIGNEQFF	TGTGCCAGCAGTTCGGTAGGGACTAGCGGGATTGGTAATGAGCAGTTCTTC
TRBV6-1	TRBJ1-6	.	few	CASIGGTGSPLHF	TGTGCCAGCATTGGTGGGACTGGCTCACCCCTCCACTTT
TRBV25-1	TRBJ2-2	.	.	CASGVRSGRIRELFF	TGTGCCAGCGGGGTCCGTAGTGGGAGAATCAGGGAGCTGTTTTTT
TRBV30	TRBJ2-7	TRBD1	.	CACSGGQGYEQYF	TGTGCCTGCTCCGGGGGACAGGGGTACGAGCAGTACTTC